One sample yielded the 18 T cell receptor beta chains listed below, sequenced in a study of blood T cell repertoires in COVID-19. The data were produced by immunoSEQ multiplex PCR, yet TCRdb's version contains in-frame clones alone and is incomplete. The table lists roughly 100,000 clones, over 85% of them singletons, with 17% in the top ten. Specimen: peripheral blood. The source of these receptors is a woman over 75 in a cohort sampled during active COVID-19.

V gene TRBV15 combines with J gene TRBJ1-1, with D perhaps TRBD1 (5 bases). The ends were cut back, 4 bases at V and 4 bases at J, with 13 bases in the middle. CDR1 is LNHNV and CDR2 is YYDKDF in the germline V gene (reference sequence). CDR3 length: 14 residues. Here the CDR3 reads CATSTMTAFTEAFF. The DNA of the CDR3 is TGTGCCACCAGCACTATGACAGCCTTCACTGAAGCTTTCTTT.

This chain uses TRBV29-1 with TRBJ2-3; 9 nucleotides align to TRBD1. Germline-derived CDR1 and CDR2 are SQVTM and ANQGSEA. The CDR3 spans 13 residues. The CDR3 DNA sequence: TGCACGACCGGGACAGGGATAGCAGATACGCAGTATTTT. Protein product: CTTGTGIADTQYF.

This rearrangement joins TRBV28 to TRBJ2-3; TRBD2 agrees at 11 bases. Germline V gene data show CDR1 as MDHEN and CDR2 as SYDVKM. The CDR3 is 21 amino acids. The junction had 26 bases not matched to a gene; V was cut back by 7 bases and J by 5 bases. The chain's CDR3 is CASIASRGLADSRRGGDTQYF. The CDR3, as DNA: TGTGCCAGCATCGCTAGCCGGGGACTAGCGGACTCCAGACGGGGTGGAGATACGCAGTATTTT.

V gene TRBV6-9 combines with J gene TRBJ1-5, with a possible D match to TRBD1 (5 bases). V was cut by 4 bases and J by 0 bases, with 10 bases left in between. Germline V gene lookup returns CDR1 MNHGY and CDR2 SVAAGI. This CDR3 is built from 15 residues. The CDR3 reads CASSSGGFSNQPQHF. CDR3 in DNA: TGTGCCAGCAGTTCCGGGGGGTTTAGCAATCAGCCCCAGCATTTT.

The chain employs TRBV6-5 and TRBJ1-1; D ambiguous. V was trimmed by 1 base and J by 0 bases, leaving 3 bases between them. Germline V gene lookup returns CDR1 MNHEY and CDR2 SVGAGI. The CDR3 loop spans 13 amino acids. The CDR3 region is CASSYFMNTEAFF. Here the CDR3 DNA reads TGTGCCAGCAGTTACTTTATGAACACTGAAGCTTTCTTT.

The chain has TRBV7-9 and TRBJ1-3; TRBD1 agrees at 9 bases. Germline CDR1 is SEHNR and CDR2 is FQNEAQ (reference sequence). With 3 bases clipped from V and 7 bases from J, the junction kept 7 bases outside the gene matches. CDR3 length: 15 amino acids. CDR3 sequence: CASSLTGTGMNTIYF. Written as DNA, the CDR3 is TGTGCCAGCAGCTTGACCGGGACAGGGATGAACACCATATATTTT. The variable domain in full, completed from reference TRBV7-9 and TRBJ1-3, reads DTGVSQNPRHKITKRGQNVTFRCDPISEHNRLYWYRQTLGQGPEFLTYFQNEAQLEKSRLLSDRFSAERPKGSFSTLEIQRTEQGDSAMYLCASSLTGTGMNTIYFGEGSWLTVV.

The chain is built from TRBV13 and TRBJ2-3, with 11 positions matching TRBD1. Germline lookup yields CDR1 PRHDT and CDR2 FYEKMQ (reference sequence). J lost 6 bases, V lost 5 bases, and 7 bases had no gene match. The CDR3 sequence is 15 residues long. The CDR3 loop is CASSQRDRGLDTQYF. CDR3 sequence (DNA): TGTGCCAGCAGCCAAAGGGACAGGGGGTTGGATACGCAGTATTTT.

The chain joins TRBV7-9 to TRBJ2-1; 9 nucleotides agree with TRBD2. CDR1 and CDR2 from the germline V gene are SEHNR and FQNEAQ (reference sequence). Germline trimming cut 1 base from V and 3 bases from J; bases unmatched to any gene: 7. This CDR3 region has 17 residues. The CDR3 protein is CASSLESGTSHYNEQFF. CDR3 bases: TGTGCCAGCAGCTTAGAGTCAGGGACTAGCCACTACAATGAGCAGTTCTTC.

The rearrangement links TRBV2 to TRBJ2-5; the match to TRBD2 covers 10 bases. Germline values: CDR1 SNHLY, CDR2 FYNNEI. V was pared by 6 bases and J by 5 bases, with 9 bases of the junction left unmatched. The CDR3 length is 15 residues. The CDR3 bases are TGTGCCAGCAGCCCGCAAGCGGGGGGGCCGGAGACCCAGTACTTC. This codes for CASSPQAGGPETQYF. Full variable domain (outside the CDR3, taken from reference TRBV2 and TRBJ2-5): EPEVTQTPSHQVTQMGQEVILRCVPISNHLYFYWYRQILGQKVEFLVSFYNNEISEKSEIFDDQFSVERPDGSNFTLKIRSTKLEDSAMYFCASSPQAGGPETQYFGPGTRLLVL.

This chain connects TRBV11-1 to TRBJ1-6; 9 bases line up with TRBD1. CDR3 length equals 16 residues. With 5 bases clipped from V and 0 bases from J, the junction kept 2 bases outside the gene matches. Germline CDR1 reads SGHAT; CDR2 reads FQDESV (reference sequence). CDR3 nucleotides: TGTGCCAGCAGCCTGGGACAGGGCTCCTATAATTCACCCCTCCACTTT. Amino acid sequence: CASSLGQGSYNSPLHF.

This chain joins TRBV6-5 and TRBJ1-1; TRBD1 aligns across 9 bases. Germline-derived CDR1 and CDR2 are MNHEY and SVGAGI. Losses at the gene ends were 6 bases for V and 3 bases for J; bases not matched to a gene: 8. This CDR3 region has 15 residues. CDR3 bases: TGTGCCAGCAGGGGAGGTGGGACAGGGTACACTGAAGCTTTCTTT. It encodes CASRGGGTGYTEAFF.

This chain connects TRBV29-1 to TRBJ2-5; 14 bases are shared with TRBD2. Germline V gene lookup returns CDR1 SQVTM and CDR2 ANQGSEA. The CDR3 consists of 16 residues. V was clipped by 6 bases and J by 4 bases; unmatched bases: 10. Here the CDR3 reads CSVKGLAGAMGETQYF. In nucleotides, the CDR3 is TGCAGCGTAAAGGGACTAGCGGGAGCGATGGGAGAGACCCAGTACTTC.

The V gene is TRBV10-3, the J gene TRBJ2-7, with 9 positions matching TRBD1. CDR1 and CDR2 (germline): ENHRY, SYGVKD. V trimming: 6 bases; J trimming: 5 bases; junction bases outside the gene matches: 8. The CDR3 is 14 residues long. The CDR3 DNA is TGTGCCATCAGCCCACGGGACAGGGCTAACGAGCAGTACTTC. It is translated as CAISPRDRANEQYF.

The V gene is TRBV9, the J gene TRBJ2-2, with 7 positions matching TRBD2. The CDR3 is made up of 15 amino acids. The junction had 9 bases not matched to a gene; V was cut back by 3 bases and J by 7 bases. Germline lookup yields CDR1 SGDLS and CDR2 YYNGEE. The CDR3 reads CASSALTGGDGELFF. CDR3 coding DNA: TGTGCCAGCAGCGCACTAACGGGAGGAGACGGGGAGCTGTTTTTT.

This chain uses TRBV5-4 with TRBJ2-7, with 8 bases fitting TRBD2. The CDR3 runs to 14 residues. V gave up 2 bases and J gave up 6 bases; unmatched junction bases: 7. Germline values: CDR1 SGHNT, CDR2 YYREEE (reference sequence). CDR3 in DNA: TGTGCCAGCAGCTTTTCGGGAGGGCCCGGCGAGCAGTACTTC. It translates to CASSFSGGPGEQYF.

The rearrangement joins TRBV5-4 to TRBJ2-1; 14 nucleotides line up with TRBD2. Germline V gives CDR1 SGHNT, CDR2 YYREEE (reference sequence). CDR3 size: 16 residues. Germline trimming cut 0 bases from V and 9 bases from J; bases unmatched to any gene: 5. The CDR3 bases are TGTGCCAGCAGCTTGGACGGACTAGCGGGGGGCGGTGAGCAGTTCTTC. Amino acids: CASSLDGLAGGGEQFF.

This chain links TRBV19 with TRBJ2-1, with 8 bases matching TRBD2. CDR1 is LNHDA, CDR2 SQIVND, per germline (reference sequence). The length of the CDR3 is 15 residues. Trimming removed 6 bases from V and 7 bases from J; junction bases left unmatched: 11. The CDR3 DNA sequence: TGTGCCAGTAGCCCCGCGGGGGGCTGGTATAATGAGCAGTTCTTC. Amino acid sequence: CASSPAGGWYNEQFF.

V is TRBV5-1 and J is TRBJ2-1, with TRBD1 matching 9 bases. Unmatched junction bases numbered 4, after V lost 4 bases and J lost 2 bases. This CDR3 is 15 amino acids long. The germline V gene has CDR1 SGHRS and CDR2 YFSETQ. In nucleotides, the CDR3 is TGCGCCAGCAGCATAGGACAGGGGCCCTACAATGAGCAGTTCTTC. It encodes CASSIGQGPYNEQFF.